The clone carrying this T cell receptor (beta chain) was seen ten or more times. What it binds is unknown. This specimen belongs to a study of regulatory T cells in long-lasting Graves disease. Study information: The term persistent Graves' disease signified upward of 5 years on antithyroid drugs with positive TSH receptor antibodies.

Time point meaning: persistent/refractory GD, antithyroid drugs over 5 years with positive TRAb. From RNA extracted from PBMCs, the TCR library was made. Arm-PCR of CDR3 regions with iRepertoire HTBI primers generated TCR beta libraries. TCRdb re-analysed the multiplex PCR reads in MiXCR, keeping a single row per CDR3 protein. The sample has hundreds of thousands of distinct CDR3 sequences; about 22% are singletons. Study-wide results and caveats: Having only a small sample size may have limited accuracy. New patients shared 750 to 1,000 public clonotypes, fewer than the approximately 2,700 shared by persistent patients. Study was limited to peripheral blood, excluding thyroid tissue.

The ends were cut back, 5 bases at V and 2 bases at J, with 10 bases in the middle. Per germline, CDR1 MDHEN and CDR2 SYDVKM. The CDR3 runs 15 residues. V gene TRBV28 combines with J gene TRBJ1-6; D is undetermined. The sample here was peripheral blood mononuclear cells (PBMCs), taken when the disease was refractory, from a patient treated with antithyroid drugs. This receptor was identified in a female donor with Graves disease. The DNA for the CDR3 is TGTGCCAGCAGTCCCGCAGTCACCTATAATTCACCCCTCCACTTT. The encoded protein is CASSPAVTYNSPLHF.